What follows describes a single TCR beta chain. Its binding antigen is unknown. No much larger clonotype is one base removed from it; base qualities were not supplied. The time point tag for this specimen amounts to: about 28 days (+/-7) after the second vaccine dose. Because spike-specific TCR depth and breadth did not differ between the two schedules, AZD1222 recipients who got a second dose at roughly 4 weeks were pooled with those who got a second dose at roughly 12 weeks. Vaccinee samples were obtained from the UK trials COV001 and COV002, which included a single-blind randomized controlled phase 2/3 trial of AZD1222 (ChAdOx1 nCoV-19) in healthy adults. Trial participant PBMC samples were collected at day 0 and day 28 after the second dose for TCRbeta chain sequencing. This specimen belongs to a study of T cell responses to AZD1222 COVID-19 vaccine (dated by TCRdb to about 2021). The study in broad terms: A total of 233 trial participants underwent TCR sequencing, of whom about 200 had received two doses of AZD1222 and around 25 had received two doses of the MenACWY control vaccine. Trial participants were enrolled by age into 18-55, 56-69 and 70-plus year subgroups, with approximately 150, 28 and 58 TCR-sequenced participants respectively. Results and caveats for the whole study, not just this receptor: Participants were mostly white British, with more females than males. The authors suggested clonal diversity may have been underestimated. After two AZD1222 doses, both the breadth and the depth of spike-specific TCRs were significantly higher than at day 0 and than in MenACWY recipients. Because no day 14 peak-response samples were available, the repertoires could be characterized only after the peak T cell response. The vaccine-associated CD4 TCRs covered the entire spike protein, and the dominant responses fell in regions 160-218 and 743-854. In the small 56-69-year group, the increase in depth fell short of significance, most likely because of low power. Only six or seven AZD1222 recipients were SARS-CoV-2 seropositive at baseline, limiting conclusions about previously exposed vaccinees. Nearly half of unique spike-specific TCRs reportedly recognized epitopes outside regions mutated in the B.1.351 and B.1.1.7 variants.

The CDR3 regions of human TCRbeta chains were analyzed by immunosequencing. Per the source publication's procedure: TCRs in the repertoires were matched against a reference library of SARS-CoV-2-specific TCRs that had been generated with the MIRA antigen-specificity platform. Breadth was defined as the fraction of unique TCRs that were SARS-CoV-2-associated. Depth was defined as the fraction of total T cells that were SARS-CoV-2-associated. Using the MIRA data, each spike-specific TCR was assigned both to the spike region to which the TCR was reactive and to a CD4 or CD8 class. Log10-transformed breadth and depth values were compared by one-way ANOVA with Sidak's multiple comparisons tests. In its TCRdb copy, this immuneACCESS table keeps in-frame sequences only and misses some clones. Where compared with another copy, unresolved V genes explain less than half of these, and the others have no known cause. From that table come the V and J calls and clone size; the DNA was used to work out D and trimming. The sample records 250,000 to 300,000 clones, 90% to 95% of which are singletons. The ten largest clones capture 0.5% to 0.7% of the sample.

V gives up 1 base and J gives up 6 bases, and the segment between their germline ends measures 9 bases. The CDR3 sequence holds 13 residues, the cysteine and phenylalanine included. The sequence is cut down to CDR3 DNA, 39 bases in frame from base 1. As encoded in the germline V gene, CDR1 is SGHDN while CDR2 is FVKESK. The chain uses TRBV14 and TRBJ1-1; TRBD1 is perhaps the D gene, given 5 matching bases. Sequencing used peripheral blood, obtained 28 days after the second AZD1222 dose. The sequence derives from an adult who received the AZD1222 COVID-19 vaccine. The nucleotides are TGTGCCAGCAGCCAAGTACGAGGGGCTGAAGCTTTCTTT. Its product reads: CASSQVRGAEAFF.